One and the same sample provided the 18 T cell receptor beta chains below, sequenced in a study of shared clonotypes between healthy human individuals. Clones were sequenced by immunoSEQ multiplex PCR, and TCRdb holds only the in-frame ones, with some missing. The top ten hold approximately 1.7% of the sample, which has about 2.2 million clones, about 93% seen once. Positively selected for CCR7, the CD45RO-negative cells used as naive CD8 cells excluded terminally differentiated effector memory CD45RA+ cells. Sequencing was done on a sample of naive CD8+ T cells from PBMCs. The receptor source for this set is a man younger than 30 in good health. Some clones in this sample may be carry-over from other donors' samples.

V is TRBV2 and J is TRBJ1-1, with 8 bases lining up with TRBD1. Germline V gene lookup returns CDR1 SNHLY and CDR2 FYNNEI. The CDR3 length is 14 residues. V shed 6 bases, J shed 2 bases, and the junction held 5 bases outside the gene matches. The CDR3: CASSTGQGNTEAFF. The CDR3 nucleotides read TGTGCCAGCAGCACTGGACAGGGCAACACTGAAGCTTTCTTT.

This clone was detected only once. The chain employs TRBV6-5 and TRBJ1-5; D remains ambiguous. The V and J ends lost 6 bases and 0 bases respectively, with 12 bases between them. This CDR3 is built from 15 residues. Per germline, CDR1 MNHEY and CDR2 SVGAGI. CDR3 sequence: CASRPGVHSNQPQHF. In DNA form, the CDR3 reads TGTGCCAGCAGACCGGGAGTCCATAGCAATCAGCCCCAGCATTTT.

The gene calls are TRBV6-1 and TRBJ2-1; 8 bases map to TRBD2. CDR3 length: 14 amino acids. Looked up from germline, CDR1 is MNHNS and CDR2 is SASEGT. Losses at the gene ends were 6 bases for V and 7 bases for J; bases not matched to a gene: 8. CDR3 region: CASSPRTSRNEQFF. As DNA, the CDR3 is TGTGCCAGCAGCCCAAGGACTAGCAGAAATGAGCAGTTCTTC.

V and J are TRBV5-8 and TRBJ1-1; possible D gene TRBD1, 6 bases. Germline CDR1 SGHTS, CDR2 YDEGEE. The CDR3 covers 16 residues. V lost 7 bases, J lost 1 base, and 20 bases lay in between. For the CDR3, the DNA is TGTGCCAGCTACACGTTCAGGGGAAGGAAGAACACTGAAGCTTTCTTT. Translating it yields CASYTFRGRKNTEAFF. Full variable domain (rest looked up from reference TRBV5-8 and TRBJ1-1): EAGVTQSPTHLIKTRGQQATLRCSPISGHTSVYWYQQALGLGLQFLLWYDEGEERNRGNFPPRFSGRQFPNYSSELNVNALELEDSALYLCASYTFRGRKNTEAFFGQGTRLTVV.

As DNA, the CDR3 is TGTGCCAGCAGCTCCACTCGGGACTTCTCTGGAAACACCATATATTTT. It translates to CASSSTRDFSGNTIYF. V and J are TRBV7-9 and TRBJ1-3; perhaps TRBD1 as D (5 bases). The CDR3 totals 16 residues. Deletions cut 4 bases from V and 0 bases from J, with 13 bases between. Germline V gene lookup returns CDR1 SEHNR and CDR2 FQNEAQ (reference sequence). Together with reference TRBV7-9 and TRBJ1-3, the CDR3 gives the full variable domain: DTGVSQNPRHKITKRGQNVTFRCDPISEHNRLYWYRQTLGQGPEFLTYFQNEAQLEKSRLLSDRFSAERPKGSFSTLEIQRTEQGDSAMYLCASSSTRDFSGNTIYFGEGSWLTVV.

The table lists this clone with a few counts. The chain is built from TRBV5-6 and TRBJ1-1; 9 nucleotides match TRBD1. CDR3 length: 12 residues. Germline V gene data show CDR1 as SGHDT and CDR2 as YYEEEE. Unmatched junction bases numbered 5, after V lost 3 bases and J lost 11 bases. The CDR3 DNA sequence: TGTGCCAGCAGCTCCGGGACAGGGTGGGCTTTCTTT. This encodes CASSSGTGWAFF.

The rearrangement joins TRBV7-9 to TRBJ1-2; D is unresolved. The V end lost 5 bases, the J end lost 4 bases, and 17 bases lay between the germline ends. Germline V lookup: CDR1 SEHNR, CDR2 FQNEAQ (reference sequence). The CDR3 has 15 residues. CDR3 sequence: CASSPVTAPSYGYTF. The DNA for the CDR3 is TGTGCCAGCAGCCCCGTTACGGCCCCATCCTATGGCTACACCTTC.

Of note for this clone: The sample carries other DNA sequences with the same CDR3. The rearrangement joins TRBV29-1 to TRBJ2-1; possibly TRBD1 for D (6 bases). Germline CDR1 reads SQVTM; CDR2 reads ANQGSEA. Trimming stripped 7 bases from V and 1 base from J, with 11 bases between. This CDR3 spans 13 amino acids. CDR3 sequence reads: CSALGGSYNEQFF. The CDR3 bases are TGCAGCGCTTTAGGGGGTTCCTACAATGAGCAGTTCTTC.

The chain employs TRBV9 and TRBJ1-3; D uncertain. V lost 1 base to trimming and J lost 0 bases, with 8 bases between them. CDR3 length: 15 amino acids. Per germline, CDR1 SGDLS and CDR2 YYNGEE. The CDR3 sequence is CASSVTASSGNTIYF. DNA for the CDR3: TGTGCCAGCAGCGTAACCGCAAGCTCTGGAAACACCATATATTTT.

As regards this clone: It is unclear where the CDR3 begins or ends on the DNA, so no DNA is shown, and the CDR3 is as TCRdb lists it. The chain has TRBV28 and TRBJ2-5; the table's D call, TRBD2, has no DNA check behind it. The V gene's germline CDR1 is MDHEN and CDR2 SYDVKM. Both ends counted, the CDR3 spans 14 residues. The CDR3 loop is CASSYTSVKETQYF.

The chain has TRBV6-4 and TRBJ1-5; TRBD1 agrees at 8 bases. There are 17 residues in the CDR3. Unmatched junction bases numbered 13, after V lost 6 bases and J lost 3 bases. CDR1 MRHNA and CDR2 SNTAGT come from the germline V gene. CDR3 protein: CASRERQGTPLNQPQHF. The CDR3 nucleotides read TGTGCCAGCAGGGAGAGACAGGGGACTCCCCTCAATCAGCCCCAGCATTTT.

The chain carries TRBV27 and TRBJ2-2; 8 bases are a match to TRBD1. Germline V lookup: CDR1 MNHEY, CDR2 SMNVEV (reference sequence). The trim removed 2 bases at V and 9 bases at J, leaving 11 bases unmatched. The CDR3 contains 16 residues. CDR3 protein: CASSLLTPTGVRELFF. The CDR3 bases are TGTGCCAGCAGTTTACTGACACCGACAGGGGTCCGGGAGCTGTTTTTT.

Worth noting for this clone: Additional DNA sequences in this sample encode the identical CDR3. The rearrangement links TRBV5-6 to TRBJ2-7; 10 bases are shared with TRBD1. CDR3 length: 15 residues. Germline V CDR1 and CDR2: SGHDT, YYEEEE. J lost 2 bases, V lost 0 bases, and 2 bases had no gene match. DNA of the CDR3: TGTGCCAGCAGCTTGGGCGGGACAGGGGCCTACGAGCAGTACTTC. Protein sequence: CASSLGGTGAYEQYF.

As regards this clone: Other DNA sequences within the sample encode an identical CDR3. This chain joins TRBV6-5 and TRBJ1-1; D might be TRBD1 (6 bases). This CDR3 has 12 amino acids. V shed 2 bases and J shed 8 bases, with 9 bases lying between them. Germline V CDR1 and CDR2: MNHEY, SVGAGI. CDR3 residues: CASSYGGTEAFF. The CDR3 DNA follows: TGTGCCAGCAGTTACGGGGGGACAGAAGCTTTCTTT.

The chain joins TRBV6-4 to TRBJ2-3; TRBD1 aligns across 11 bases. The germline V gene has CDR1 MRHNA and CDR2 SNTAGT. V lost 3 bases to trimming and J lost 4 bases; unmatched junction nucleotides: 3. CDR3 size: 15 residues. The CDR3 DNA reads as TGTGCCAGCAGTGAAGGGACAGGGGGGGCAGATACGCAGTATTTT. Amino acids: CASSEGTGGADTQYF.

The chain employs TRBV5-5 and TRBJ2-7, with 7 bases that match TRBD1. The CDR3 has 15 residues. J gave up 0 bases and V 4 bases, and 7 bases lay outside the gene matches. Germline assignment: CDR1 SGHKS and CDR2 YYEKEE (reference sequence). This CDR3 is CASSRRDSASYEQYF. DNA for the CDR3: TGTGCCAGCAGCCGAAGGGACAGCGCCTCCTACGAGCAGTACTTC.

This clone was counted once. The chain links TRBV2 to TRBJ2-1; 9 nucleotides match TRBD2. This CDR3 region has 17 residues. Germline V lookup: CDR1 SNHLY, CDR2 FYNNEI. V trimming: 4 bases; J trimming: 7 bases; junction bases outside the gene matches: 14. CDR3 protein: CASSVGVSGSKGNEQFF. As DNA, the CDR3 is TGTGCCAGCAGTGTAGGTGTTAGCGGGAGTAAGGGTAATGAGCAGTTCTTC.

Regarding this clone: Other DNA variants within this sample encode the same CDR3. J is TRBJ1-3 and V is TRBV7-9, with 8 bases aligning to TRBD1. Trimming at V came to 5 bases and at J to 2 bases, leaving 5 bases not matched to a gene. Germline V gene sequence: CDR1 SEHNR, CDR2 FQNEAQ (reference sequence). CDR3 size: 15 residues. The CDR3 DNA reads TGTGCCAGCAGCCCTGGACAGGGCCCTGGAAACACCATATATTTT. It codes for CASSPGQGPGNTIYF.